The following is a T cell receptor beta chain sequence with its context. Antigen specificity is unknown. This CDR3 comprises 16 residues. Germline lookup yields CDR1 SGDLS and CDR2 YYNGEE. V lost 0 bases to trimming and J lost 3 bases, with 13 bases between them. Researchers ran the PCR with 60 Vbeta and 13 Jbeta primers. The assay was immunoSEQ multiplex PCR, and TCRdb's table has in-frame clones only and misses some. The repertoire holds approximately 180,000 clones, around 80% seen once, with 1.1% in the top ten. This specimen belongs to a study of cytomegalovirus exposure and HLA in healthy donors. Notes on the study in general: A later look showed TCR association rates differing by HLA locus, highest for DRB1 and lowest for HLA-C. A classifier reportedly called cytomegalovirus status with high sensitivity and specificity. Productive rates of about 87% or about 30% were seen for most TCR beta V segments in an earlier analysis. In vitro experiments confirmed that three CMV-associated chains were specific for CMV antigens.

The source of this sequence is a woman in her forties in good health and CMV-seronegative. The chain has TRBV9 and TRBJ2-4; TRBD1 might be the D (6 bases). Sequencing was done on a sample of PBMCs. The DNA of the CDR3 is TGTGCCAGCAGCGTAGGCCAGGGGTTGGGCAAAAACATTCAGTACTTC. This sequence encodes CASSVGQGLGKNIQYF.